Listed below are T cell receptor beta chains from one sample, sequenced in a study of blood T cell repertoires in COVID-19. The data were produced by immunoSEQ multiplex PCR, yet TCRdb's version contains in-frame clones alone and is incomplete. This table has 150,000 or so clones, 70% to 80% appearing once. Sequences were obtained from peripheral blood. The origin of the receptors is a woman in her sixties or seventies with COVID-19, enrolled during active disease. Each CDR3 is given with its conserved first and last residue. A D gene is named only where the DNA matches it firmly. Only part of the rows carry a size: once, few, many, or a class if the clone is expanded.

j_call v_call clone_size d_call cdr3_nt cdr3_aa
TRBJ1-4 TRBV7-9 . . TGTGCCAGCAGCTCCCGTAATGAAAAACTGTTTTTT CASSSRNEKLFF
TRBJ1-2 TRBV21-1 . . TGTGCCAGCAGCGCCAGGGACAGGGCGGACTATGGCTACACCTTC CASSARDRADYGYTF
TRBJ2-3 TRBV5-1 . . TGCGCCAGCAGCTTGGAGTTAACTAGCACAGATACGCAGTATTTT CASSLELTSTDTQYF
TRBJ2-2 TRBV7-9 once TRBD2 TGTGCCAGCAGCCCAAGCGGGAGGGCGGGCACCGGGGAGCTGTTTTTT CASSPSGRAGTGELFF
TRBJ2-5 TRBV27 few TRBD2 TGTGCCAGCAGTTGGACTAGCGAGGAGACCCAGTACTTC CASSWTSEETQYF
TRBJ2-7 TRBV6-5 few TRBD2 TGTGCCAGCAGTTTCGTTACTAGCGGGGATTACTACGAGCAGTACTTC CASSFVTSGDYYEQYF
TRBJ2-5 TRBV6-2/TRBV6-3 once . TGTGCCAGCAGTTATCTGGGGCGGATAGAGACCCAGTACTTC CASSYLGRIETQYF
TRBJ1-1 TRBV5-1 . . TGCGCCAGCAGCCCGGAAATGACAAACACTGAAGCTTTCTTT CASSPEMTNTEAFF
TRBJ1-1 TRBV5-4 . . TGTGCCAGCAGCCCCCCCATACTTACGGGAGCGAACACTGAAGCTTTCTTT CASSPPILTGANTEAFF
TRBJ2-5 TRBV10-2 . . TGCGCCAGCAGGGGGATGGGGGCTATAGGAGAGACCCAGTACTTC CASRGMGAIGETQYF
TRBJ2-3 TRBV7-3 . TRBD2 TGTGCCAGCAGCCTAAACGGACGGGAGGGCACAGATACGCAGTATTTT CASSLNGREGTDTQYF
TRBJ1-5 TRBV19 few TRBD1 TGTGCCAGTAGTACAGACCTCATTGGACAGGACAATCAGCCCCAGCATTTT CASSTDLIGQDNQPQHF
TRBJ2-5 TRBV6-4 . TRBD2 TGTGCCAGCAGTGACTCGAATCTAGCGGGAGGGGACCAAGAGACCCAGTACTTC CASSDSNLAGGDQETQYF
TRBJ2-5 TRBV5-7 few TRBD1 TGTGCCAGCATACAACCGGGACAGGGCCAAGAGACCCAGTACTTC CASIQPGQGQETQYF
TRBJ2-1 TRBV5-1 many TRBD2 TGCGCCAGCAGCCTCATGGGCGGGAGGGCCGAGGAGGGTGAGCAGTTCTTC CASSLMGGRAEEGEQFF
TRBJ2-1 TRBV7-9 . . TGTGCCAGCAGTCCAGTAGGAGGCAATGAGCAGTTCTTC CASSPVGGNEQFF
TRBJ1-3 TRBV18 . . TGTGCCAGCTCACCATTCACGGGGAAGGACACCATATATTTT CASSPFTGKDTIYF
TRBJ2-5 TRBV13 . TRBD2 TGTGCCAGCAGCCCAACAGCGGGGGGGCAGAAGACCCAGTACTTC CASSPTAGGQKTQYF